This T cell receptor beta chain was retrieved from a study of T cell responses to AZD1222 COVID-19 vaccine. The method was immunoSEQ multiplex PCR; TCRdb's version includes in-frame clones alone and lacks a portion of them. The sample consists of some 120,000 clones, 70% to 90% of them appearing once. V lost 0 bases and J lost 3, with 10 bases in between. CDR1 SGDLS and CDR2 YYNGEE come from the germline V gene. The CDR3 runs to 15 residues. The source of this sequence is an adult in good health. V usage is TRBV9 and J usage is TRBJ2-1; possibly TRBD2 for D (6 bases). The sequencing here drew on peripheral blood, taken on day 0 of AZD1222 vaccination. Written as DNA, the CDR3 is TGTGCCAGCAGCGTAGCGGGCGGGGACTACAATGAGCAGTTCTTC. Amino acid sequence: CASSVAGGDYNEQFF.